Each of the 29 T cell receptor beta chains below was sequenced from the same sample in a study of cytotoxic CD8 clonotypes in ibrutinib-treated CLL. The method was immunoSEQ multiplex PCR; TCRdb's version includes in-frame clones alone and lacks a portion of them. The table lists about 310,000 clones, about 80% of them singletons, with over 5.5% in the top ten. The sequences come from PBMCs, collected before ibrutinib treatment. The receptors were gathered from a human donor with chronic lymphocytic leukemia.

CDR3 nucleotide sequence: TGCGCCAGCAGCCAGGAGATGACAGGTCGGCTGAACTACGAGCAGTACTTC. Translating gives CASSQEMTGRLNYEQYF. V gene TRBV4-3 combines with J gene TRBJ2-7; D perhaps matches TRBD1 (6 bases). The CDR3 extends over 17 amino acids. Trimming cost V 3 bases and J 3 bases, with 21 bases left between them. Germline V gives CDR1 LGHNA, CDR2 YSLEER.

This clone was counted a single time. The V call is TRBV5-4, the J call TRBJ1-1; D not resolved. Germline CDR1 reads SGHNT; CDR2 reads YYREEE (reference sequence). Trimming took 4 bases from V and 0 from J, leaving 13 bases between them. The CDR3 totals 15 residues. CDR3 amino acids: CASSPGWPMNTEAFF. Written as DNA, the CDR3 is TGTGCCAGCAGCCCTGGGTGGCCCATGAACACTGAAGCTTTCTTT.

The CDR3 DNA is TGTGCCTGGATCATTGTAGCGGGAGCTTCCTACAATGAGCAGTTCTTC. Amino acid sequence: CAWIIVAGASYNEQFF. This rearrangement joins TRBV30 to TRBJ2-1; 9 nucleotides agree with TRBD2. CDR1 is GTSNPN, CDR2 SVGIG, per germline (reference sequence). Germline trimming cut 4 bases from V and 1 base from J; bases unmatched to any gene: 8. The CDR3 contains 16 residues.

CDR3 bases: TGCGCCAGCAGCGGCCTGGAGGGACCCTCCTACGAGCAGTACTTC. Translating it yields CASSGLEGPSYEQYF. The chain combines TRBV4-3 with TRBJ2-7; a possible D gene is TRBD2 (6 bases). The germline V and J ends were trimmed by 5 bases and 0 bases, with 14 bases remaining between them. Looked up from germline, CDR1 is LGHNA and CDR2 is YSLEER. The length of the CDR3 is 15 residues.

The chain employs TRBV29-1 and TRBJ1-5; D may be TRBD1 (5 bases). The CDR3 spans 12 residues. Germline V gene lookup returns CDR1 SQVTM and CDR2 ANQGSEA. V lost 4 bases and J lost 4, with 8 bases in between. The DNA of the CDR3 is TGCAGCGTTGCGGGACGAAATCAGCCCCAGCATTTT. Amino acids: CSVAGRNQPQHF.

This clone was observed a few times. The CDR3: CASSAPGLAINEQFF. CDR3 coding DNA: TGTGCCAGCAGCGCACCGGGACTAGCTATCAATGAGCAGTTCTTC. This chain connects TRBV9 to TRBJ2-1, with 9 bases that match TRBD2. This CDR3 has 15 amino acids. The J segment lost 6 bases and the V segment lost 3 bases, leaving 7 bases of the junction unmatched. Germline V gene lookup returns CDR1 SGDLS and CDR2 YYNGEE.

V gene TRBV28 combines with J gene TRBJ1-5; unclear D gene. V was clipped by 7 bases and J by 0 bases, with 19 bases between them. CDR1 is MDHEN and CDR2 is SYDVKM in the germline V gene. This CDR3 spans 17 amino acids. CDR3 DNA: TGTGCCAGCAAAAACTTAGTAGGTGTCAATAGCAATCAGCCCCAGCATTTT. Translation gives CASKNLVGVNSNQPQHF. The variable domain in full, with the rest retrieved from reference TRBV28 and TRBJ1-5, is DVKVTQSSRYLVKRTGEKVFLECVQDMDHENMFWYRQDPGLGLRLIYFSYDVKMKEKGDIPEGYSVSREKKERFSLILESASTNQTSMYLCASKNLVGVNSNQPQHFGDGTRLSIL.

The V gene is TRBV5-6, the J gene TRBJ2-7, with 10 nucleotides matching TRBD2. V trimming: 3 bases; J trimming: 4 bases; junction bases outside the gene matches: 7. Germline V gene sequence: CDR1 SGHDT, CDR2 YYEEEE. This CDR3 comprises 15 residues. The CDR3 bases are TGTGCCAGCAGCTCACCGGGACTAGCGCTTTACGAGCAGTACTTC. It yields the protein CASSSPGLALYEQYF.

The gene calls are TRBV29-1 and TRBJ2-7; no definite D call. Germline lookup yields CDR1 SQVTM and CDR2 ANQGSEA. This CDR3 comprises 13 residues. Between the trimmed V and J ends, which lost 3 bases and 0 bases, there was a span of 9 bases. DNA for the CDR3: TGCAGCGTTGAGCCTCGTGGCTCCTACGAGCAGTACTTC. Its protein is CSVEPRGSYEQYF.

The CDR3 DNA is TGCAGCGTGAGGGAGGGGGGACTCTCCTACGAGCAGTACTTC. This gives the protein CSVREGGLSYEQYF. V usage is TRBV29-1 and J usage is TRBJ2-7, with D possibly being TRBD2 (7 bases). The CDR3 consists of 14 residues. Trimming removed 6 bases at V and 0 bases at J, with 15 bases between. Per the germline V gene, CDR1 is SQVTM and CDR2 is ANQGSEA.

This chain connects TRBV29-1 to TRBJ1-2, with D perhaps TRBD1 (6 bases). This CDR3 contains 15 residues. Germline V gene data show CDR1 as SQVTM and CDR2 as ANQGSEA. The germline V and J ends were trimmed by 6 bases and 1 base, with 18 bases remaining between them. CDR3 coding DNA: TGCAGCGTGGCCGATCCGGGACAATATAACTATGGCTACACCTTC. Its translation: CSVADPGQYNYGYTF.

This clone was seen a few times. The V call is TRBV5-1, the J call TRBJ2-2, with D perhaps matching TRBD1 (6 bases). With 9 bases removed from V and 7 bases from J, the gap between germline ends came to 19 bases. This CDR3 is built from 14 residues. The germline gives CDR1 SGHRS, CDR2 YFSETQ. The CDR3 loop is CATTLGGDFGELFF. The CDR3 DNA sequence: TGCGCCACCACCTTAGGGGGAGACTTCGGGGAGCTGTTTTTT.

The chain links TRBV11-2 to TRBJ1-1, with a weak D call TRBD1 (6 bases). V was clipped by 1 base and J by 13 bases, with 10 bases between them. Germline V gives CDR1 SGHAT, CDR2 FQNNGV. There are 11 residues in the CDR3. Written as DNA, the CDR3 is TGTGCCAGCAGCTTAGTGGCAGGGGTTTTCTTT. Encoded protein: CASSLVAGVFF.

Regarding this clone: Other DNA sequences of this sample code for an identical CDR3. This chain joins TRBV7-2 and TRBJ1-3; D ambiguous. CDR3 length: 13 residues. Germline CDR1 reads SGHTA; CDR2 reads FQGNSA. V was trimmed by 5 bases and J by 4 bases, leaving 9 bases between them. The CDR3 DNA is TGTGCCAGCAGCCCCCAATTGGGAAACACCATATATTTT. Its translation is CASSPQLGNTIYF. Full variable domain (missing parts from reference TRBV7-2 and TRBJ1-3): GAGVSQSPSNKVTEKGKDVELRCDPISGHTALYWYRQSLGQGLEFLIYFQGNSAPDKSGLPSDRFSAERTGGSVSTLTIQRTQQEDSAVYLCASSPQLGNTIYFGEGSWLTVV.

This chain joins TRBV5-1 and TRBJ2-1; perhaps TRBD2 as D (6 bases). Germline values: CDR1 SGHRS, CDR2 YFSETQ. V lost 4 bases to trimming and J lost 9 bases, with 23 bases between them. The CDR3 spans 16 residues. The CDR3 DNA reads as TGCGCCAGCAGCCCACAAGGCCGGGACTCCCAGGGTGAGCAGTTCTTC. Encoded protein: CASSPQGRDSQGEQFF.

Only a few counts were recorded for this clone. V and J are TRBV9 and TRBJ2-7, with D unclear. Trimming stripped 3 bases from V and 2 bases from J, with 9 bases between. This CDR3 region has 13 residues. Looked up from germline, CDR1 is SGDLS and CDR2 is YYNGEE. The CDR3 sequence: CASSASVPYEQYF. The CDR3 DNA is TGTGCCAGCAGCGCTAGTGTTCCCTACGAGCAGTACTTC.

The chain couples TRBV27 to TRBJ1-2, with a tentative D call TRBD1 (6 bases). V lost 7 bases to trimming and J lost 4 bases, with 16 bases between them. This CDR3 contains 14 residues. Germline V gene lookup returns CDR1 MNHEY and CDR2 SMNVEV (reference sequence). The CDR3 region has the DNA TGTGCCAGCAAATCGGGGGCGCAGGGCTATGGCTACACCTTC. It is translated as CASKSGAQGYGYTF.

J is TRBJ2-2 and V is TRBV7-9; D is undetermined. Deletions cut 4 bases from V and 4 bases from J, with 4 bases between. The CDR3 totals 12 residues. The germline V gene has CDR1 SEHNR and CDR2 FQNEAQ (reference sequence). The CDR3 sequence is CASSSFTGELFF. In DNA form, the CDR3 reads TGTGCCAGCAGCTCTTTCACCGGGGAGCTGTTTTTT. Full variable domain (remainder filled in from reference TRBV7-9 and TRBJ2-2): DTGVSQNPRHKITKRGQNVTFRCDPISEHNRLYWYRQTLGQGPEFLTYFQNEAQLEKSRLLSDRFSAERPKGSFSTLEIQRTEQGDSAMYLCASSSFTGELFFGEGSRLTVL.

The V call is TRBV9, the J call TRBJ2-2; D call uncertain. Trimming took off 0 bases at V and 6 bases at J, with 12 bases between the two ends. Germline V gene lookup returns CDR1 SGDLS and CDR2 YYNGEE. This CDR3 contains 15 residues. The CDR3 protein is CASSVVSEWSGELFF. The CDR3 DNA follows: TGTGCCAGCAGCGTAGTTTCTGAGTGGTCCGGGGAGCTGTTTTTT.

The chain couples TRBV11-1 to TRBJ2-7; D possibly corresponds to TRBD1 (6 bases). There are 17 residues in the CDR3. V was clipped by 2 bases and J by 2 bases, with 19 bases between them. Germline CDR1 SGHAT, CDR2 FQDESV (reference sequence). DNA for the CDR3: TGTGCCAGCAGCTTACGGGGACAACACTTTGGCACCTACGAGCAGTACTTC. Its translation: CASSLRGQHFGTYEQYF.

This clone was detected a few times. The chain links TRBV5-4 to TRBJ1-3, with D maybe TRBD1 (6 bases). The CDR3 extends over 16 amino acids. Germline CDR1 SGHNT, CDR2 YYREEE (reference sequence). V was cut by 4 bases and J by 4 bases, with 18 bases left in between. CDR3 coding DNA: TGTGCCAGCAGCCAAGATACCCGGACAGTCGGAAACACCATATATTTT. This encodes CASSQDTRTVGNTIYF.

The chain couples TRBV5-4 to TRBJ1-2, with D perhaps matching TRBD1 (6 bases). CDR3 length: 16 amino acids. Trimming removed 0 bases at V and 8 bases at J, with 20 bases between. CDR1 SGHNT and CDR2 YYREEE come from the germline V gene (reference sequence). CDR3 loop: CASSLDGGRAIRGYTF. CDR3 DNA: TGTGCCAGCAGCTTGGATGGGGGCAGGGCTATCAGAGGCTACACCTTC.

This chain uses TRBV5-6 with TRBJ2-3; D may be TRBD2 (6 bases). The germline gives CDR1 SGHDT, CDR2 YYEEEE. This CDR3 comprises 16 residues. V was trimmed by 2 bases and J by 1 base, leaving 14 bases between them. The CDR3 coding sequence is TGTGCCAGCAGCTTATATCGGGAGCGAGGCACAGATACGCAGTATTTT. This encodes CASSLYRERGTDTQYF.

The chain couples TRBV6-5 to TRBJ2-3; TRBD1 aligns across 7 bases. Per the germline V gene, CDR1 is MNHEY and CDR2 is SVGAGI. CDR3 length equals 14 residues. Germline trimming cut 8 bases from V and 2 bases from J; bases unmatched to any gene: 7. In nucleotides, the CDR3 is TGTGCCAGCCAGACAGGGTTCTCCACAGATACGCAGTATTTT. This encodes CASQTGFSTDTQYF.

The chain links TRBV2 to TRBJ1-5; 8 positions match TRBD1. The CDR3 runs to 15 residues. V lost 7 bases to trimming and J lost 0 bases; unmatched junction nucleotides: 5. CDR1 SNHLY and CDR2 FYNNEI come from the germline V gene. In nucleotides, the CDR3 is TGTGCCAGCAAATCGACAGGGGATAGCAATCAGCCCCAGCATTTT. Encoded protein: CASKSTGDSNQPQHF.

The chain has TRBV11-3 and TRBJ2-3; TRBD2 might be the D (5 bases). The germline gives CDR1 SGHNT, CDR2 YENEEA. The length of the CDR3 is 11 residues. The V and J ends lost 5 bases and 9 bases respectively, with 9 bases between them. The CDR3 sequence is CASSPGVTQYF. The CDR3 bases are TGTGCCAGCAGCCCCGGGGTGACGCAGTATTTT. The variable domain in full, with the rest retrieved from reference TRBV11-3 and TRBJ2-3, is EAGVVQSPRYKIIEKKQPVAFWCNPISGHNTLYWYLQNLGQGPELLIRYENEEAVDDSQLPKDRFSAERLKGVDSTLKIQPAELGDSAVYLCASSPGVTQYFGPGTRLTVL.

The chain recombines TRBV12-5 with TRBJ2-1, with TRBD2 identical over 16 bases. Trimming removed 4 bases from V and 7 bases from J; junction bases left unmatched: 13. This CDR3 has 19 residues. Germline-derived CDR1 and CDR2 are LGHNT and FRNRAP. The CDR3 sequence is CASGSTLGTSGRARNEQFF. CDR3 sequence (DNA): TGTGCTAGTGGTTCGACGTTAGGGACTAGCGGGAGGGCAAGGAATGAGCAGTTCTTC.

J is TRBJ1-3 and V is TRBV19; D remains ambiguous. CDR1 and CDR2 from the germline V gene are LNHDA and SQIVND (reference sequence). The CDR3 spans 13 residues. V lost 7 bases and J 2 bases, leaving 9 bases between the germline ends. The CDR3 DNA follows: TGTGCCAGTAAGACCACCGCTGGAAACACCATATATTTT. Its protein is CASKTTAGNTIYF.

This clone has just a few counts. The rearrangement links TRBV6-5 to TRBJ1-2, with D uncertain. The CDR3 is 15 amino acids. With 5 bases removed from V and 8 bases from J, the gap between germline ends came to 21 bases. The germline V gene has CDR1 MNHEY and CDR2 SVGAGI. DNA for the CDR3: TGTGCCAGCAGTAAATCCGGGAGATCATTTAACGGCTACACCTTC. Protein sequence: CASSKSGRSFNGYTF.